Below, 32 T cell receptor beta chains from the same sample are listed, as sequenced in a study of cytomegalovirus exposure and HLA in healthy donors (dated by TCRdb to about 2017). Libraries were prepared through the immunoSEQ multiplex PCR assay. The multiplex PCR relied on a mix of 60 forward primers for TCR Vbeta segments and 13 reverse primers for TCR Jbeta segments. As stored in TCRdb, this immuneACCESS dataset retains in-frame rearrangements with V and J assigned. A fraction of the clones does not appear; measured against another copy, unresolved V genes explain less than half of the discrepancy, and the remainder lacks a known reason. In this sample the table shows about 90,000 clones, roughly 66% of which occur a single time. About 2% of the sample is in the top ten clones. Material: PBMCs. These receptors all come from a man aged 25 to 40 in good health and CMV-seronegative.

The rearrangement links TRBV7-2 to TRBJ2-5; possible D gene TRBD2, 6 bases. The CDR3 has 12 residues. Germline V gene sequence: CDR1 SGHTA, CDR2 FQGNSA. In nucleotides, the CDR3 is TGTGCGACGCGGGACTTGAAAGAGACCCAGTACTTC. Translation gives CATRDLKETQYF.

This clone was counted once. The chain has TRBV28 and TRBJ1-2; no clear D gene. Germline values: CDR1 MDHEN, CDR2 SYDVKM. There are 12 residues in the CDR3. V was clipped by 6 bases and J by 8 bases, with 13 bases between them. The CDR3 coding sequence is TGTGCCAGCAGCGACGGACTCTACGGCTACACCTTC. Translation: CASSDGLYGYTF.

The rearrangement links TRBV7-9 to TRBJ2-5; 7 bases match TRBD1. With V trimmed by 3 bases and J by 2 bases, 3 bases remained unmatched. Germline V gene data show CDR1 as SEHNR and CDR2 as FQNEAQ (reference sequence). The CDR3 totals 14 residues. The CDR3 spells CASSFLQGQETQYF. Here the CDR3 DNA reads TGTGCCAGCAGCTTCTTACAGGGGCAAGAGACCCAGTACTTC.

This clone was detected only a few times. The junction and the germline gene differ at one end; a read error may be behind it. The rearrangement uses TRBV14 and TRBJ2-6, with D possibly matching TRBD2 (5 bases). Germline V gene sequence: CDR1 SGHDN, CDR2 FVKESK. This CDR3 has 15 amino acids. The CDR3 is CASSQARTGANVLTF. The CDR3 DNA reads TGTGCCAGCAGCCAAGCTCGGACTGGAGCCAACGTCCTGACTTTC.

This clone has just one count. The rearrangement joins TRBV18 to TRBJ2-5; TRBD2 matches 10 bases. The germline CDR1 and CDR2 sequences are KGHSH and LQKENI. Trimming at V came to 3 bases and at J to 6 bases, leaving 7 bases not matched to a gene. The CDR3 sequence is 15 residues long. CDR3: CASSPASGSRKTQYF. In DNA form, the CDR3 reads TGTGCCAGCTCACCGGCTAGCGGGAGTAGAAAGACCCAGTACTTC.

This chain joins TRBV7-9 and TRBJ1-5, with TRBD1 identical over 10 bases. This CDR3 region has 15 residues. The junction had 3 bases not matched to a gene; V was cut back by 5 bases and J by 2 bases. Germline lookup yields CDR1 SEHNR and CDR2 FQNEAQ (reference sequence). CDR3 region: CASSGQGDRNQPQHF. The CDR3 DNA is TGTGCCAGCAGCGGACAGGGGGATCGCAATCAGCCCCAGCATTTT.

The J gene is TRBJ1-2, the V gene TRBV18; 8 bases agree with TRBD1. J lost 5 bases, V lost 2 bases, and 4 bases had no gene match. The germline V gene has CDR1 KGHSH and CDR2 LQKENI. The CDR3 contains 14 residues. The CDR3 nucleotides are TGTGCCAGCTCACCAAGCGGGACAGGTTATGGCTACACCTTC. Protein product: CASSPSGTGYGYTF.

The CDR3 sequence: CSVGGQATAYEQYF. In nucleotides, the CDR3 is TGCAGCGTTGGCGGACAGGCGACAGCCTACGAGCAGTACTTC. The chain uses TRBV29-1 and TRBJ2-7; 7 bases are shared with TRBD1. CDR3 length: 14 amino acids. Trimming took 4 bases from V and 2 from J; bases not matched to a gene: 8. Germline values: CDR1 SQVTM, CDR2 ANQGSEA.

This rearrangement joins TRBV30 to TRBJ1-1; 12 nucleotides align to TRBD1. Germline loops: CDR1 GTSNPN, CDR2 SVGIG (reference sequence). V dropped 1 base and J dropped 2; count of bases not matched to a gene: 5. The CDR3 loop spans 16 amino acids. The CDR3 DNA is TGTGCCTGGAGTGGCCGGGACAGGGGGCAAAACACTGAAGCTTTCTTT. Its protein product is CAWSGRDRGQNTEAFF.

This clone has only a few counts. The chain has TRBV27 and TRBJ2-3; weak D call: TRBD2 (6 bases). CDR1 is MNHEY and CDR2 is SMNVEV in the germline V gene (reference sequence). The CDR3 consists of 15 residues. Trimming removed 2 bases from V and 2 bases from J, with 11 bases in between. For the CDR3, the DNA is TGTGCCAGCAGTTTACGGGGGTATGACACAGATACGCAGTATTTT. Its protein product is CASSLRGYDTDTQYF.

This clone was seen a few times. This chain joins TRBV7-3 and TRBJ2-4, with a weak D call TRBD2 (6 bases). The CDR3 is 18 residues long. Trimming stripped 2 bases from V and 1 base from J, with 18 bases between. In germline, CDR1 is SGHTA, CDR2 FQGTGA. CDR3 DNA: TGTGCCAGCAGCTTAGGTCTTTTCGGCCGGGGGGCCAAAAACATTCAGTACTTC. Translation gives CASSLGLFGRGAKNIQYF.

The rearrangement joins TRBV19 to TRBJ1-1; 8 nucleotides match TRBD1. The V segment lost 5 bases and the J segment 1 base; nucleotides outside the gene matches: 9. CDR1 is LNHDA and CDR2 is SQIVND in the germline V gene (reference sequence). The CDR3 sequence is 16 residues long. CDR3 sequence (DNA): TGTGCCAGTAGTGCCGGGACAGGAGGTTGGAACACTGAAGCTTTCTTT. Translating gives CASSAGTGGWNTEAFF.

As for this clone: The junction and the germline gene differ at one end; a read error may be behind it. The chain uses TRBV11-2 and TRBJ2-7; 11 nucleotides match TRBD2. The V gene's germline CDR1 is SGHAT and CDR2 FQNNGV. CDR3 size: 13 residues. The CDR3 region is CASSLDRLAGGDF. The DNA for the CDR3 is TGTGCCAGCAGCTTAGATAGGCTAGCGGGGGGCGACTTC.

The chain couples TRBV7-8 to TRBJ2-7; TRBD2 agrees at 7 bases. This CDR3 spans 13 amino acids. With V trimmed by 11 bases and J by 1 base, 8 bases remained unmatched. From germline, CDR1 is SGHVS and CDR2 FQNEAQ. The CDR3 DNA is TGTGCCTCATTGGGGGGGGGTTCCTACGAGCAGTACTTC. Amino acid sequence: CASLGGGSYEQYF. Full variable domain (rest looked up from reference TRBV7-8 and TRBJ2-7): GAGVSQSPRYKVAKRGQDVALRCDPISGHVSLFWYQQALGQGPEFLTYFQNEAQLDKSGLPSDRFFAERPEGSVSTLKIQRTQQEDSAVYLCASLGGGSYEQYFGPGTRLTVT.

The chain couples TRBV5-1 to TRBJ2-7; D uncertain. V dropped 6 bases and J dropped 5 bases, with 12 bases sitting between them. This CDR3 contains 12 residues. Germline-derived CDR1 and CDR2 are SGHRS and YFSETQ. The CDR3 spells CASNENDNEQYF. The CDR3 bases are TGCGCCAGCAACGAGAATGACAACGAGCAGTACTTC. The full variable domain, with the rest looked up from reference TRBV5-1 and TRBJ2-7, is KAGVTQTPRYLIKTRGQQVTLSCSPISGHRSVSWYQQTPGQGLQFLFEYFSETQRNKGNFPGRFSGRQFSNSRSEMNVSTLELGDSALYLCASNENDNEQYFGPGTRLTVT.

CDR3 in amino acids: CACTVGQGYTF. In DNA, the CDR3 is TGTGCCTGCACGGTGGGGCAGGGCTACACCTTC. The chain uses TRBV7-2 and TRBJ1-2; possible D gene TRBD1, 5 bases. The CDR3 is 11 amino acids. The V gene lost 11 bases and the J gene lost 8 bases, with 15 bases spanning the gap. Germline V gives CDR1 SGHTA, CDR2 FQGNSA.

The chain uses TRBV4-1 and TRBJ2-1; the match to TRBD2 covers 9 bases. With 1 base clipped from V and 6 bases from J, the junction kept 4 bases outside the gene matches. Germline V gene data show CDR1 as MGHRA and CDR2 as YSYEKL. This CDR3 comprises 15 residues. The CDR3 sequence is CASSQVREGLNEQFF. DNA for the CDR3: TGCGCCAGCAGCCAAGTGCGGGAGGGCCTCAATGAGCAGTTCTTC.

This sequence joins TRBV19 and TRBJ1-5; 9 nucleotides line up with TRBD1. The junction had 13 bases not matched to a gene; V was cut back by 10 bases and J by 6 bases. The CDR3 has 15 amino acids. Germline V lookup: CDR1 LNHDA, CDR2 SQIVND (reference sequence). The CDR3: CATGGTGLVGQPQHF. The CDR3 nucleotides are TGTGCCACTGGGGGGACAGGGCTAGTAGGTCAGCCCCAGCATTTT.

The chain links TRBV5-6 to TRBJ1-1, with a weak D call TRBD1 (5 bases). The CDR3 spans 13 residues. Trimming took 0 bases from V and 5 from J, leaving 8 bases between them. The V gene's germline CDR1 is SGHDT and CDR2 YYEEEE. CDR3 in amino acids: CASSLVRDTEAFF. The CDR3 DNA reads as TGTGCCAGCAGCTTGGTCAGGGATACTGAAGCTTTCTTT.

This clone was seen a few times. CDR3 in amino acids: CASSVDRGLYEQYF. CDR3 DNA sequence: TGCGCCAGCAGCGTGGACAGGGGGCTTTACGAGCAGTACTTC. This chain uses TRBV5-1 with TRBJ2-7; 11 nucleotides line up with TRBD1. Germline assignment: CDR1 SGHRS and CDR2 YFSETQ. The CDR3 contains 14 residues. The V and J ends lost 4 bases and 4 bases, in that order; junction bases with no gene match: 4.

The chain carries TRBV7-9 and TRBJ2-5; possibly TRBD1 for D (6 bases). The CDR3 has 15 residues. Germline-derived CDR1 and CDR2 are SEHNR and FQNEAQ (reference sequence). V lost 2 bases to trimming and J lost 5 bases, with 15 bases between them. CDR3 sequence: CASSLSGGNGETQYF. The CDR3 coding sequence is TGTGCCAGCAGCTTATCTGGGGGCAACGGGGAGACCCAGTACTTC.

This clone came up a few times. This CDR3 is CASRTGTGEQYF. The DNA of the CDR3 is TGTGCCAGCCGAACAGGGACCGGCGAGCAGTACTTC. This chain uses TRBV28 with TRBJ2-7; tentative D call: TRBD1 (6 bases). This CDR3 region has 12 residues. V shed 8 bases and J shed 6 bases, with 14 bases lying between them. Germline V gene data show CDR1 as MDHEN and CDR2 as SYDVKM.

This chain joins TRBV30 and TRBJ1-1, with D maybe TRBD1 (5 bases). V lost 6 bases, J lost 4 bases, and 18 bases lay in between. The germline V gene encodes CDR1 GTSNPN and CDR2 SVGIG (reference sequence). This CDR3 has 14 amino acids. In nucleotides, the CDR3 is TGTGCCTGCCAAAGGGGCCTGTCGGGCACTGAAGCTTTCTTT. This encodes CACQRGLSGTEAFF.

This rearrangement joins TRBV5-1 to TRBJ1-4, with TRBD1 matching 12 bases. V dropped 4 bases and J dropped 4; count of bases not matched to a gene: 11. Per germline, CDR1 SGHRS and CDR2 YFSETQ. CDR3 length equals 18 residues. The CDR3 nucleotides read TGCGCCAGCAGCCCAAATCCGGGACAGGGGGCTAATAATGAAAAACTGTTTTTT. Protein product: CASSPNPGQGANNEKLFF.

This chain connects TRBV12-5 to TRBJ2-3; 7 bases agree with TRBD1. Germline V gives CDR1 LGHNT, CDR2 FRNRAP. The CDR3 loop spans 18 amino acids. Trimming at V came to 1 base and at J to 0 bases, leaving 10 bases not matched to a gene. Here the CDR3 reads CASGLAQQGSVSTDTQYF. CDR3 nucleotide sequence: TGTGCTAGTGGTTTGGCCCAACAGGGGAGCGTAAGCACAGATACGCAGTATTTT.

The CDR3 reads CASSPRGDREYEAFF. DNA for the CDR3: TGTGCCAGCAGCCCAAGGGGGGACAGGGAATACGAAGCTTTCTTT. The gene calls are TRBV2 and TRBJ1-1; TRBD1 matches 9 bases. Germline V gene data show CDR1 as SNHLY and CDR2 as FYNNEI. The CDR3 spans 15 residues. With V trimmed by 6 bases and J by 8 bases, 13 bases remained unmatched.

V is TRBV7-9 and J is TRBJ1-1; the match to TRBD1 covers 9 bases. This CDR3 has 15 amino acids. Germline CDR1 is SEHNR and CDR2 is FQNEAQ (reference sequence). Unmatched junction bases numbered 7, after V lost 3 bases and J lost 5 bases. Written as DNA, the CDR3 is TGTGCCAGCAGCTTCCGTACAGGGGGCGGTACTGAAGCTTTCTTT. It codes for CASSFRTGGGTEAFF. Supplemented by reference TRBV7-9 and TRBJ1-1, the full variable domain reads DTGVSQNPRHKITKRGQNVTFRCDPISEHNRLYWYRQTLGQGPEFLTYFQNEAQLEKSRLLSDRFSAERPKGSFSTLEIQRTEQGDSAMYLCASSFRTGGGTEAFFGQGTRLTVV.

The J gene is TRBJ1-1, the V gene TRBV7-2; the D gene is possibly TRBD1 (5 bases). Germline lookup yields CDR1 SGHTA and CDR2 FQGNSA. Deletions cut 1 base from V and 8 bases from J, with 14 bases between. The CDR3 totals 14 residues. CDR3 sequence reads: CASSLVILAGEAFF. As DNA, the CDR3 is TGTGCCAGCAGCTTAGTCATCCTCGCAGGGGAAGCTTTCTTT. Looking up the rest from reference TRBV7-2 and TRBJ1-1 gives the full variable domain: GAGVSQSPSNKVTEKGKDVELRCDPISGHTALYWYRQSLGQGLEFLIYFQGNSAPDKSGLPSDRFSAERTGGSVSTLTIQRTQQEDSAVYLCASSLVILAGEAFFGQGTRLTVV.

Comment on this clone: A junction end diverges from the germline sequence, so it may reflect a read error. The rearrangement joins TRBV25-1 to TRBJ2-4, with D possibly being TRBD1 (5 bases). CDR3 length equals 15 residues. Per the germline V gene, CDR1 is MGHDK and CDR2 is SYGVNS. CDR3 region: CPSSVSGPAKNIQYF. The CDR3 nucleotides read TGTCCCAGCAGTGTGTCAGGGCCTGCCAAAAACATTCAGTACTTC.

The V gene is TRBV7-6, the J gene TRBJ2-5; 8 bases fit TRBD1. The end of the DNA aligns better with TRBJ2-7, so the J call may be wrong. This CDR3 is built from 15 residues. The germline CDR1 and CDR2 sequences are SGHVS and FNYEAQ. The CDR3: CASSPPGQADYEQYF. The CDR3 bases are TGTGCCAGCAGCCCCCCGGGACAGGCTGACTACGAGCAGTACTTC.

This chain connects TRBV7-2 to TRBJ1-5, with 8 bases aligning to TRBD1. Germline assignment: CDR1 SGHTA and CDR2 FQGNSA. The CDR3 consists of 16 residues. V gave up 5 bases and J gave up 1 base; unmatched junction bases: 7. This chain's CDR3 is CASSTQGAGSNQPQHF. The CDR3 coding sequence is TGTGCCAGCAGCACCCAGGGGGCCGGCAGCAATCAGCCCCAGCATTTT.

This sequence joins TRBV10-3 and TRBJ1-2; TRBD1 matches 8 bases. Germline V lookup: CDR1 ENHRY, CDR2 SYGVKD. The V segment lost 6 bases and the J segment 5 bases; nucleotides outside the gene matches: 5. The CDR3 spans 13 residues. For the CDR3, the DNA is TGTGCCATCAGGGACAGGGAGAGTTATGGCTACACCTTC. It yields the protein CAIRDRESYGYTF.